This is a list of T cell receptor beta chains from one sample in a study of T cells after yellow fever vaccination. TCRdb reprocessed the 5' RACE reads with MiXCR, giving one entry per CDR3 protein. The repertoire consists of about 550,000 distinct CDR3 sequences, with 15% to 20% occurring once and the leading ten covering roughly an eighth. Sequenced here: PBMCs, sampled 15 days after the yellow fever booster vaccination. The source is a man between 25 and 39 years old who received the YFV17D yellow fever vaccine. The CDR3 runs from the conserved cysteine through the conserved F or W. The D gene is left open where the match is weak. The listing skips clone size in some rows; elsewhere it reads once, few, many or a size class.

j_gene | v_gene | d_gene | abundance | CDR3aa | CDR3nt
TRBJ2-7 | TRBV28 | NA | NA | CATGMVYEQYF | TGTGCCACCGGTATGGTCTACGAGCAGTACTTC
TRBJ2-7 | TRBV5-5 | NA | NA | CASSLEVASDEQYF | TGTGCCAGCAGCTTGGAGGTAGCGTCCGACGAGCAGTACTTC
TRBJ2-1 | TRBV4-2 | TRBD2 | few | CASSPTSGRHNEQFF | TGTGCCAGCAGCCCGACTAGCGGGAGGCACAATGAGCAGTTCTTC
TRBJ2-3 | TRBV27 | TRBD2 | few | CASSKGLARTTDTQYF | TGTGCCAGCAGTAAGGGACTAGCGCGAACGACAGATACGCAGTATTTT
TRBJ2-1 | TRBV29-1 | TRBD1 | NA | CSAQGANYNEQFF | TGCAGCGCACAGGGGGCAAACTACAATGAGCAGTTCTTC
TRBJ2-7 | TRBV20-1 | TRBD2 | once | CSARDGRGGRNEQYF | TGCAGTGCTAGAGACGGGCGGGGAGGGAGGAACGAGCAGTACTTC
TRBJ1-4 | TRBV5-1 | NA | few | CASRPRAGVNEKLFF | TGCGCCAGCAGACCGCGGGCAGGAGTTAATGAAAAACTGTTTTTT
TRBJ2-3 | TRBV4-2 | NA | NA | CASSQDNGGSTDTQYF | TGTGCCAGCAGCCAAGATAACGGAGGAAGCACAGATACGCAGTATTTT
TRBJ2-7 | TRBV5-8 | NA | few | CASPDSSKGSYEQYF | TGTGCCAGTCCAGACAGTTCTAAGGGTTCCTACGAGCAGTACTTC
TRBJ2-4 | TRBV29-1 | NA | NA | CSAAQLITDAKNIQYF | TGCAGCGCTGCTCAGCTCATAACGGATGCCAAAAACATTCAGTACTTC
TRBJ2-7 | TRBV7-2 | TRBD2 | few | CASNLRTSDSYEQYF | TGTGCCAGCAACCTGAGGACTAGCGACTCCTACGAGCAGTACTTC
TRBJ2-5 | TRBV7-6 | NA | NA | CASSSRGWGETQYF | TGTGCCAGCAGCTCCCGGGGATGGGGGGAGACCCAGTACTTC
TRBJ1-5 | TRBV27 | NA | few | CASSARGGDQHF | TGTGCCAGCAGTGCCCGTGGGGGGGACCAGCATTTT
TRBJ2-7 | TRBV24-1 | NA | NA | CATSDTTNYEQYF | TGTGCCACCAGTGACACTACAAACTACGAGCAGTACTTC
TRBJ2-1 | TRBV24-1 | NA | few | CATSDPGGGGYNEQFF | TGTGCCACCAGTGACCCTGGGGGCGGGGGATACAATGAGCAGTTCTTC
TRBJ1-2 | TRBV3-1 | NA | NA | CASSQDRFRGYTF | TGTGCCAGCAGCCAAGACAGGTTCCGAGGCTACACCTTC
TRBJ2-1 | TRBV7-3 | TRBD2 | NA | CASSLLPAGTSGLGEQFF | TGTGCCAGCAGCCTACTCCCCGCGGGGACTAGCGGGTTAGGTGAGCAGTTCTTC
TRBJ1-2 | TRBV7-2 | NA | NA | CASSPGAEGYTF | TGTGCCAGCAGCCCCGGGGCGGAGGGCTACACCTTC
TRBJ1-1 | TRBV12-5 | TRBD1 | NA | CASGLGDRGSHTEAFF | TGTGCTAGTGGTTTGGGGGACAGGGGCTCTCACACTGAAGCTTTCTTT
TRBJ1-5 | TRBV6-2/TRBV6-3 | NA | few | CASSYPTGNSNQPQHF | TGTGCCAGCAGTTACCCTACAGGCAATAGCAATCAGCCCCAGCATTTT
TRBJ2-6 | TRBV29-1 | NA | few | CSVGISGANVLTF | TGCAGCGTTGGCATCTCTGGGGCCAACGTCCTGACTTTC
TRBJ2-1 | TRBV9 | TRBD2 | NA | CASSISTLRTSEYNEQFF | TGTGCCAGCAGCATCTCGACCCTTAGGACTAGCGAGTACAATGAGCAGTTCTTC
TRBJ2-5 | TRBV4-3 | NA | NA | CASSQDMGGLETQYF | TGCGCCAGCAGCCAAGATATGGGGGGACTGGAGACCCAGTACTTC
TRBJ2-7 | TRBV7-6 | NA | few | CASSLIGRYEQYF | TGTGCCAGCAGCTTAATCGGGCGCTACGAGCAGTACTTC
TRBJ2-7 | TRBV11-2 | NA | NA | CASSSADRYYEQYF | TGTGCCAGCAGCTCAGCGGACAGATATTACGAGCAGTACTTC
TRBJ2-1 | TRBV20-1 | NA | few | CSASKQAGFDNEQFF | TGCAGTGCTAGTAAGCAGGCGGGCTTTGACAATGAGCAGTTCTTC
TRBJ2-7 | TRBV9 | NA | NA | CASSVGPDDEQYF | TGTGCCAGCAGCGTTGGTCCGGACGACGAGCAGTACTTC